This T cell receptor beta chain appears in the sequencing data of a study of blood T cell repertoires in COVID-19. The J segment lost 4 bases and the V segment lost 2 bases, leaving 1 base of the junction unmatched. Germline assignment: CDR1 MNHEY and CDR2 SMNVEV (reference sequence). This CDR3 spans 14 amino acids. The repertoire was sequenced with immunoSEQ multiplex PCR; TCRdb's copy has only in-frame clones and lacks some. The sample lists some 400,000 clones, approximately 89% occurring once. Patients at the Seattle site were enrolled during active infection and followed longitudinally. Sequenced material: peripheral blood. The gene calls are TRBV27 and TRBJ2-3; 9 nucleotides agree with TRBD2. The clonotype comes from a woman in her sixties or seventies with COVID-19, enrolled during active disease. The CDR3 here is CASSLAGGPDTQYF. As DNA, the CDR3 is TGTGCCAGCAGTTTAGCGGGGGGGCCAGATACGCAGTATTTT.